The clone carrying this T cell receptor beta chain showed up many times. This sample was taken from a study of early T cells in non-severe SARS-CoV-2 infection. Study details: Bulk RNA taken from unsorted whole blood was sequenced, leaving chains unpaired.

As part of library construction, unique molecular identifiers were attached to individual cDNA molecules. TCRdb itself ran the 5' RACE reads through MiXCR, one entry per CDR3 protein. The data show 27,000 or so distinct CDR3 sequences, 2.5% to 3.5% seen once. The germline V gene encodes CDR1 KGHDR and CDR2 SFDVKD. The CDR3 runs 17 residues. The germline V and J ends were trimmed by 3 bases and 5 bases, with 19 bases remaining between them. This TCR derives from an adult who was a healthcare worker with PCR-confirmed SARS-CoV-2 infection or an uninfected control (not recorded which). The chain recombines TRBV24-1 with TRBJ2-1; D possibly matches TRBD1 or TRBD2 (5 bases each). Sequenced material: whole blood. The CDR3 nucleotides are TGTGCCACCAGTGATCCTTCGGACGCGAGGGGAAACAATGAGCAGTTCTTC. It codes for CATSDPSDARGNNEQFF.